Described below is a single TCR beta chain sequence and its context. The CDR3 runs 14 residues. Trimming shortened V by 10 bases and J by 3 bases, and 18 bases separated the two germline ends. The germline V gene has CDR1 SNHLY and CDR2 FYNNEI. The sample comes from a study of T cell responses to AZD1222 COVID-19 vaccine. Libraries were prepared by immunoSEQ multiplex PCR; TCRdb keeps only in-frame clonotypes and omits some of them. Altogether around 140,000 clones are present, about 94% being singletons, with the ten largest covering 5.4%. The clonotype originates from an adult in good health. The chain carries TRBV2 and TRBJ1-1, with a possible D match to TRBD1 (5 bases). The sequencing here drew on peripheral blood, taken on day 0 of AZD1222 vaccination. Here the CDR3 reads CANPWVGRDTEAFF. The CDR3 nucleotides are TGTGCCAACCCGTGGGTAGGCAGGGACACTGAAGCTTTCTTT.